This is a list of T cell receptor beta chains from one sample in a study of blood T cells in healthy people across ages. TCRdb re-derived calls from the 5' RACE reads in MiXCR, one entry per CDR3 protein. Of about 1.7 million distinct CDR3 sequences listed, roughly 27% were seen once; the top ten hold over 7%. The sample taken for sequencing was blood. The receptors were sampled from a woman under 40 in good health. CDR3s include the opening cysteine and the closing phenylalanine or tryptophan. The order of the fields is J gene, clone size, V gene, D gene, CDR3 DNA, CDR3 protein. A D gene is named only where the DNA matches it firmly. A clone size is listed for some rows: how often the clone was seen (once, few, many), or a class if it is expanded.

J gene: TRBJ2-1; clone size: -; V gene: TRBV10-2; D gene: -; CDR3 DNA: TGCGCCAGCAGTGAGGGAGTGGGTTCTCAGTTCTTC; CDR3 protein: CASSEGVGSQFF
J gene: TRBJ2-3; clone size: -; V gene: TRBV20-1; D gene: -; CDR3 DNA: TGCAGTGCTAGGACAGCCACAGATACGCAGTATTTT; CDR3 protein: CSARTATDTQYF
J gene: TRBJ1-5; clone size: -; V gene: TRBV4-1; D gene: -; CDR3 DNA: TGCGCCAGCAGCCAAGAAGGGCCTACAGTCGGGTTGCCCCAGCATTTT; CDR3 protein: CASSQEGPTVGLPQHF
J gene: TRBJ2-1; clone size: -; V gene: TRBV7-6; D gene: -; CDR3 DNA: TGTGCCAGCAGCTTAGGAAGTCTCTTGAATGAGCAGTTCTTC; CDR3 protein: CASSLGSLLNEQFF
J gene: TRBJ1-1; clone size: few; V gene: TRBV29-1; D gene: -; CDR3 DNA: TGCAGCGTTGTACACTTTGAAGCTTTCTTT; CDR3 protein: CSVVHFEAFF
J gene: TRBJ1-2; clone size: few; V gene: TRBV7-9; D gene: -; CDR3 DNA: TGTGCCAGCAGCATTCCCCTGGGGAGGACAGCTGTGAACTATGGCTACACCTTC; CDR3 protein: CASSIPLGRTAVNYGYTF
J gene: TRBJ2-1; clone size: few; V gene: TRBV2; D gene: -; CDR3 DNA: TGTGCCAGCAGTGTGCTGGGGCGCGGTGAGCAGTTCTTC; CDR3 protein: CASSVLGRGEQFF
J gene: TRBJ2-1; clone size: many; V gene: TRBV5-1; D gene: TRBD2; CDR3 DNA: TGCGCCAGCAGCTCCGGACTAGCGGGGGGCATCTCCTACAATGAGCAGTTCTTC; CDR3 protein: CASSSGLAGGISYNEQFF
J gene: TRBJ1-1; clone size: -; V gene: TRBV7-9; D gene: TRBD1; CDR3 DNA: TGTGCCAGCAGCTTGACAGGGAAAATCACTGAAGCTTTCTTT; CDR3 protein: CASSLTGKITEAFF
J gene: TRBJ2-7; clone size: many; V gene: TRBV11-3; D gene: -; CDR3 DNA: TGTGCCAGCAGCTCCCGGGACAAATCGAACGAGCAGTACTTC; CDR3 protein: CASSSRDKSNEQYF
J gene: TRBJ2-1; clone size: -; V gene: TRBV2; D gene: TRBD2; CDR3 DNA: TGTGCCAGCAAGCGACTAGCCTCCTACAATGAGCAGTTCTTC; CDR3 protein: CASKRLASYNEQFF
J gene: TRBJ1-4; clone size: -; V gene: TRBV10-1; D gene: -; CDR3 DNA: TGCGCCAGCAGTGAGAACCTAAATGAAAAACTGTTTTTT; CDR3 protein: CASSENLNEKLFF
J gene: TRBJ2-7; clone size: once; V gene: TRBV12-3/TRBV12-4; D gene: -; CDR3 DNA: TGTGCCAGCAGCCAAGTAGGGCAGGGGCAGTACGAGCAGTACTTC; CDR3 protein: CASSQVGQGQYEQYF
J gene: TRBJ1-6; clone size: -; V gene: TRBV7-2; D gene: -; CDR3 DNA: TGTGCCAGCAGCTCCAGAAGGGAGGGGCAGTTAGCCCATTCACCCCTCCACTTT; CDR3 protein: CASSSRREGQLAHSPLHF
J gene: TRBJ2-5; clone size: many; V gene: TRBV7-3; D gene: TRBD1; CDR3 DNA: TGTGCCAGCAGCTTAAACAGGGGGCCGCAGGAGACCCAGTACTTC; CDR3 protein: CASSLNRGPQETQYF
J gene: TRBJ2-5; clone size: -; V gene: TRBV11-2; D gene: -; CDR3 DNA: TGTGCCAGCAGCATACCGTACCAAGAGACCCAGTACTTC; CDR3 protein: CASSIPYQETQYF
J gene: TRBJ1-1; clone size: few; V gene: TRBV28; D gene: -; CDR3 DNA: TGTGCCAGCAGGCAGGACCGAGCCACTGAAGCTTTCTTT; CDR3 protein: CASRQDRATEAFF
J gene: TRBJ2-5; clone size: few; V gene: TRBV29-1; D gene: -; CDR3 DNA: TGCAGCGTTCGAGTGAGGGCGGATCTTGGGTCGAAGCAGTACTTC; CDR3 protein: CSVRVRADLGSKQYF
J gene: TRBJ2-7; clone size: few; V gene: TRBV7-8; D gene: -; CDR3 DNA: TGTGCCAGCAGCCCTGCTAACATTATATACGAGCAGTACTTC; CDR3 protein: CASSPANIIYEQYF
J gene: TRBJ2-3; clone size: -; V gene: TRBV18; D gene: -; CDR3 DNA: TGTGCCAGCACCCTAGACCGGGCTGGAGATACGCAGTATTTT; CDR3 protein: CASTLDRAGDTQYF
J gene: TRBJ2-1; clone size: many; V gene: TRBV29-1; D gene: TRBD2; CDR3 DNA: TGCAGCGGGAGGACTAGCGGTCAGGTTGAGCAGTTCTTC; CDR3 protein: CSGRTSGQVEQFF
J gene: TRBJ2-5; clone size: -; V gene: TRBV3-1; D gene: -; CDR3 DNA: TGTGCCAGCAGCTTCGGGGCCCCCGAGACCCAGTACTTC; CDR3 protein: CASSFGAPETQYF
J gene: TRBJ2-1; clone size: -; V gene: TRBV11-2; D gene: TRBD2; CDR3 DNA: TGTGCCAGCAGTAAAGAGACTAGCCCCTACAATGAGCAGTTCTTC; CDR3 protein: CASSKETSPYNEQFF
J gene: TRBJ2-7; clone size: few; V gene: TRBV20-1; D gene: -; CDR3 DNA: TGCAGTGCTAGATTAGGGACGGACAGCTCCTACGAGCAGTACTTC; CDR3 protein: CSARLGTDSSYEQYF
J gene: TRBJ2-1; clone size: many; V gene: TRBV12-5; D gene: -; CDR3 DNA: TGTGCTAGTGGTTTCTATGAGCAGTTCTTC; CDR3 protein: CASGFYEQFF
J gene: TRBJ2-5; clone size: -; V gene: TRBV20-1; D gene: TRBD2; CDR3 DNA: TGCAGTGCTAGATCGGGTTGGAGCGGGGGAGAGACCCAGTACTTC; CDR3 protein: CSARSGWSGGETQYF
J gene: TRBJ2-5; clone size: -; V gene: TRBV11-2; D gene: -; CDR3 DNA: TGTGCCAGCAGCCCCCTCGGGTACCAAGAGACCCAGTACTTC; CDR3 protein: CASSPLGYQETQYF
J gene: TRBJ2-7; clone size: few; V gene: TRBV6-2/TRBV6-3; D gene: TRBD2; CDR3 DNA: TGTGCCAGCAGTTACGGACTAGCGGTCTACGAGCAGTACTTC; CDR3 protein: CASSYGLAVYEQYF
J gene: TRBJ2-6; clone size: -; V gene: TRBV12-3/TRBV12-4; D gene: -; CDR3 DNA: TGTGCCAGCAGTTTTACAGGCTGGTCTGGGGCCAACGTCCTGACTTTC; CDR3 protein: CASSFTGWSGANVLTF
J gene: TRBJ2-5; clone size: -; V gene: TRBV10-2; D gene: TRBD2; CDR3 DNA: TGCGCCAGCCGGCTAGCGGGAGACGGGGAGACCCAGTACTTC; CDR3 protein: CASRLAGDGETQYF
J gene: TRBJ2-7; clone size: -; V gene: TRBV28; D gene: -; CDR3 DNA: TGTGCCAGCAGTTGGGGGCAGGTATGGTCCGAGCAGTACTTC; CDR3 protein: CASSWGQVWSEQYF
J gene: TRBJ2-1; clone size: -; V gene: TRBV5-5; D gene: -; CDR3 DNA: TGTGCCAGCAGCTTGTGGTCCGGGGGCGGGGAGCAGTTCTTC; CDR3 protein: CASSLWSGGGEQFF
J gene: TRBJ2-7; clone size: few; V gene: TRBV5-1; D gene: TRBD1; CDR3 DNA: TGCGCCGGCAGACTAGACAGGGGAGGAGGCTACGAGCAGTACTTC; CDR3 protein: CAGRLDRGGGYEQYF
J gene: TRBJ1-4; clone size: -; V gene: TRBV20-1; D gene: -; CDR3 DNA: TGCAGTGCTAGGGGAGCAGGACTTGAAGGACTGTTTTTT; CDR3 protein: CSARGAGLEGLFF
J gene: TRBJ1-6; clone size: few; V gene: TRBV7-2; D gene: -; CDR3 DNA: TGTGCCAGCAGCTTAGGGAGCGATTCACCCCTCCACTTT; CDR3 protein: CASSLGSDSPLHF
J gene: TRBJ2-5; clone size: -; V gene: TRBV12-3/TRBV12-4; D gene: -; CDR3 DNA: TGTGCCAACAGTCTGAAAGATACCCAGTACTTC; CDR3 protein: CANSLKDTQYF
J gene: TRBJ2-1; clone size: -; V gene: TRBV30; D gene: TRBD1; CDR3 DNA: TGTGCCTGGAGTGTAGGGACAGGGCCTTACAATGAGCAGTTCTTC; CDR3 protein: CAWSVGTGPYNEQFF
J gene: TRBJ2-7; clone size: few; V gene: TRBV5-1; D gene: TRBD2; CDR3 DNA: TGCGCCAGCAGCCTTAGCAAGACTAGCGGGAGCGCCTACGAGCAGTACTTC; CDR3 protein: CASSLSKTSGSAYEQYF
J gene: TRBJ2-6; clone size: -; V gene: TRBV28; D gene: -; CDR3 DNA: TGTGCCAGCAGTTTAGGATCCCACGGTGGGGCCAACGTCCTGACTTTC; CDR3 protein: CASSLGSHGGANVLTF
J gene: TRBJ2-4; clone size: -; V gene: TRBV5-1; D gene: -; CDR3 DNA: TGCGCCAGCAGCCAGTACCCGCGAACAGGGTGGCCTGGGGAAAAAAACATTCAGTACTTC; CDR3 protein: CASSQYPRTGWPGEKNIQYF
J gene: TRBJ2-1; clone size: -; V gene: TRBV6-2/TRBV6-3; D gene: -; CDR3 DNA: TGTGCCAGCAGTGATACGAACAACTACAATGAGCAGTTCTTC; CDR3 protein: CASSDTNNYNEQFF
J gene: TRBJ2-5; clone size: -; V gene: TRBV4-1; D gene: TRBD2; CDR3 DNA: TGCGCCAGCAGCCAAGATTGGCTAGCGGGTGAGACCCAGTACTTC; CDR3 protein: CASSQDWLAGETQYF